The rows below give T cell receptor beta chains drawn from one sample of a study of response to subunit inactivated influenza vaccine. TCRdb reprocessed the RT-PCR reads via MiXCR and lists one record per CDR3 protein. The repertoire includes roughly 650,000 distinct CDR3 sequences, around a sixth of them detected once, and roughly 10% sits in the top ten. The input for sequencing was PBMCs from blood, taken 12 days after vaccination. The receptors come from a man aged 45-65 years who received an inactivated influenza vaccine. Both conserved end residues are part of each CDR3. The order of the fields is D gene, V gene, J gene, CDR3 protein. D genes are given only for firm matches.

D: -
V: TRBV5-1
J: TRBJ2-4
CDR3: CASSLAGATAKNIQYF

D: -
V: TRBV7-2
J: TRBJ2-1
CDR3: CASSPTPDSYNEQFF

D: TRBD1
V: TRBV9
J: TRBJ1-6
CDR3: CASSVTPGTGDSPLHF

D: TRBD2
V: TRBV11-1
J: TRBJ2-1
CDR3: CASSPGGRASGVERRYEQFF

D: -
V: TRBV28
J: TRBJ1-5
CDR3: CASSRGQWLQPQHF

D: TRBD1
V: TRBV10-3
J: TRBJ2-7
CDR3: CAIKTGQGYEQYF

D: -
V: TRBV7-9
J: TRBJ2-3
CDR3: CASSLGSRADTQYF

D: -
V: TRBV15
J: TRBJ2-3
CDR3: CATSRGGVRTDTQYF

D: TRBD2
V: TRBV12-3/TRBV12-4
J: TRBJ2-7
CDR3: CASSFPAGTSNPYEQYF

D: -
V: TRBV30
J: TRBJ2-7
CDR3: CAWSVGQGPYEQYF

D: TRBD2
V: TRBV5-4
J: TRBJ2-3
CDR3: CASSFPGTSGSEGYTQYF

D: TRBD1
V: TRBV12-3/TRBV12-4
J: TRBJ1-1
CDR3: CASRDRGGITEAFF

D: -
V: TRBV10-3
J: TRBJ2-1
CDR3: CAISDLTGRDEQFF

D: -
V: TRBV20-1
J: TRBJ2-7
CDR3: CSARDRQGTDEQYF

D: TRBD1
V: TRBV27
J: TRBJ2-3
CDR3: CASSLKGTGSAYTQYF

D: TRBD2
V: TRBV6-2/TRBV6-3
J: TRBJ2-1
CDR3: CASSPYKREWNEQFF

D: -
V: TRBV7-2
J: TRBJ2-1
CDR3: CASSLDSFYIYNEQFF

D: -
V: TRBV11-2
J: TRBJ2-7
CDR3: CASSLGGLWSEQYF

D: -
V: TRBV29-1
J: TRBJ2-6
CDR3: CSADFTANVLTF

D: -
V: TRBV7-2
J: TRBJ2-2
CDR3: CASSRTTGVTGELFF

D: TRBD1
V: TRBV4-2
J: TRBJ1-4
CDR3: CASSQGWAGGNEKLFF

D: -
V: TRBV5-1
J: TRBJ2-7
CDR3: CASSLDFAKTGEQYF

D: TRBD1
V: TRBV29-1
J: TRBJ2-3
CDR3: CSGFTGAGDTQYF

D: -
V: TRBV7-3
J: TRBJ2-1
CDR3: CASSLIVASANEQFF

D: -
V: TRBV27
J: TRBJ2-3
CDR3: CASSTGMLRWADTQYF

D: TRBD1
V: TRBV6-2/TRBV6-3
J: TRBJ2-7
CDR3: CASSLITGVEQYF

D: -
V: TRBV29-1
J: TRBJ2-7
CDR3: CSVVAGPYEQYF

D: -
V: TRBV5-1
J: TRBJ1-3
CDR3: CASSPRGRASGNTIYF

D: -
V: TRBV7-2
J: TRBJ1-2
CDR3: CASSLVTQGPYGYTF

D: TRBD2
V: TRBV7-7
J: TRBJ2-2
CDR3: CASSPGTSISGELFF

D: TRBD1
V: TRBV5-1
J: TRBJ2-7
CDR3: CASSQRTGAYEQYF

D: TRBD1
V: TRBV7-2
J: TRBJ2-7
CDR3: CASRLTSRTGSYEQYF

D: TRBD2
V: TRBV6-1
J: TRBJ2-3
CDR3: CASTPGLAGADAQYF

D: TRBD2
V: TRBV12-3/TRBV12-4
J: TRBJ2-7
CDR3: CASSLAGTRAHEQYF

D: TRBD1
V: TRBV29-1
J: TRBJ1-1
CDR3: CSVADRLISEAFF

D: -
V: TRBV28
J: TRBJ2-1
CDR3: CASSFGVYNEQFF

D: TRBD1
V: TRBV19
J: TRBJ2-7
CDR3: CASSTRNRGEQYF

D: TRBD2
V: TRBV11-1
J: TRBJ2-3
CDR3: CASSRVVGTSGVTPTDTQYF

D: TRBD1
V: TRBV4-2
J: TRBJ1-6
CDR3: CASSGAGTGVSPLHF

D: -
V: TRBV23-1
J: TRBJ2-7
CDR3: CASSPIAPIVTYEQYF

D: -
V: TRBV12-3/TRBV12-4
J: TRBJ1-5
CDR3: CASSSDPISNQPQHF

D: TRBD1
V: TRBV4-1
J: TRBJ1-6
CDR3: CASSSGDRDNSPLHF